Listed here are 6 T cell receptor beta chains from one sample, sequenced in a study of T cell repertoires in cytomegalovirus infection (dated by TCRdb to the late 2010s). Their target antigens are unknown. The sample's treatment or condition label, decoded: in vitro stimulation with specific CMV peptide epitopes to enrich CMV-specific T cells. The sequencer listed for this sample is Illumina HiSeq 1500. Using fastp trimming at Q25 and MiXCR clonotype assembly, TCRdb reanalyzed the public sequencing data and kept in-frame beta chains. Every entry covers one CDR3 protein and lists the most common genes and DNA from its rows. The sample table lists around 900,000 distinct CDR3 sequences, around 32% of them with a count of one. The ten top clones hold over 12% of the sample. The specimen comprised cultured CD8+ T cells from PBMCs, sampled from culture after CMV antigen stimulation. The receptors shown here come from a human donor in good health (CMV status not recorded). Some clones in this sample may be carry-over from other donors' samples.

There are many counts of this clonotype. This chain connects TRBV6-1 to TRBJ1-3; D is unclear. Germline values: CDR1 MNHNS, CDR2 SASEGT. CDR3 length equals 14 residues. The V end lost 4 bases, the J end lost 0 bases, and 7 bases lay between the germline ends. CDR3 DNA sequence: TGTGCCAGCAGTGGGACGGCCTCTGGAAACACCATATATTTT. Amino acid sequence: CASSGTASGNTIYF.

This clonotype showed up just a few times. This rearrangement joins TRBV5-4 to TRBJ2-3; 10 bases line up with TRBD2. The CDR3 has 14 amino acids. The V gene's germline CDR1 is SGHNT and CDR2 YYREEE (reference sequence). V lost 2 bases, J lost 5 bases, and 2 bases stayed unmatched. The chain's CDR3 is CASSLLAGIDTQYF. CDR3 bases: TGTGCCAGCAGCTTACTAGCGGGGATAGATACGCAGTATTTT.

The chain has TRBV2 and TRBJ2-7, with D maybe TRBD2 (5 bases). Trimming took off 6 bases at V and 6 bases at J, with 12 bases between the two ends. The CDR3 totals 12 residues. In germline, CDR1 is SNHLY, CDR2 FYNNEI. This CDR3 reads CASSGSRGEQYF. The CDR3 DNA reads TGTGCCAGCAGCGGGTCACGGGGCGAGCAGTACTTC.

This clonotype has ten or more counts. The genes are TRBV7-2 and TRBJ2-3; 14 bases fit TRBD2. This CDR3 comprises 16 residues. The germline CDR1 and CDR2 sequences are SGHTA and FQGNSA. V lost 5 bases to trimming and J lost 1 base; unmatched junction nucleotides: 2. The CDR3 DNA reads as TGTGCCAGCAGCCAGGGACTAGCGGGGGGCACAGATACGCAGTATTTT. Its protein is CASSQGLAGGTDTQYF.

About this clonotype itself: A junction end diverges from the germline sequence, so it may reflect a read error. This rearrangement joins TRBV7-7 to TRBJ2-2; D remains ambiguous. Germline V gene sequence: CDR1 SSHAT, CDR2 FNYEAQ (reference sequence). CDR3 length: 14 residues. CDR3 sequence (DNA): TGTGCTAGCAGCTTAGCCCTTCACACCGGGGAGCTGTTTTTT. Its translation: CASSLALHTGELFF.

The CDR3 loop is CASSQARGRSSEQFF. CDR3 nucleotides: TGCGCCAGCAGCCAAGCTAGGGGCCGGTCATCTGAGCAGTTCTTC. The chain recombines TRBV4-1 with TRBJ2-1, with D perhaps TRBD1 (5 bases). Deletions cut 1 base from V and 9 bases from J, with 16 bases between. Germline CDR1 reads MGHRA; CDR2 reads YSYEKL. The CDR3 sequence is 15 residues long.